A selection of T cell receptor beta chains follows, all from one sample in a study of blood T cell repertoires in COVID-19. Libraries were prepared by immunoSEQ multiplex PCR; TCRdb keeps only in-frame clonotypes and omits some of them. The table records 350,000 to 400,000 clones, 85% to 90% of them present only once. Sequencing was done on a sample of PBMCs or T cells enriched from blood (not recorded which). The receptors stem from a woman in her twenties or thirties who had recovered from COVID-19. CDR3s include the opening cysteine and the closing phenylalanine or tryptophan. D genes are given only for firm matches. Clone size is shown for a subset of rows, as once, few, many or a class of expanded clone.

d_call,clone_size,v_call,j_call,cdr3_aa,cdr3_nt
-,-,TRBV27,TRBJ1-5,CASSFDRGSNQPQHF,TGTGCCAGCAGTTTTGACAGAGGTAGCAATCAGCCTCAGCATTTT
TRBD2,-,TRBV28,TRBJ2-4,CASSGLAGDLSKNIQYF,TGTGCCAGCAGCGGACTAGCGGGAGATTTGTCCAAAAACATTCAGTACTTC
-,-,TRBV18,TRBJ2-5,CASSAIQETQYF,TGTGCCAGCTCAGCGATCCAAGAGACCCAGTACTTC
-,-,TRBV15,TRBJ1-2,CATSGSDSRFSYGYTF,TGTGCCACCAGCGGAAGCGACAGCCGTTTCTCTTATGGCTACACCTTC
-,few,TRBV9,TRBJ1-1,CASSVGPNTEAFF,TGTGCCAGCAGCGTAGGGCCCAACACTGAAGCTTTCTTT
-,once,TRBV18,TRBJ1-5,CASSPSGGNQPQHF,TGTGCCAGCTCGCCTTCGGGGGGCAATCAGCCCCAGCATTTT
-,-,TRBV15,TRBJ1-1,CATSRRSSDTEAFF,TGTGCCACCAGCAGGAGGTCGTCGGACACTGAAGCTTTCTTT
-,once,TRBV28,TRBJ2-7,CASSLTGIEQYF,TGTGCCAGCAGCCTGACGGGGATCGAGCAGTACTTC
TRBD2,-,TRBV30,TRBJ2-1,CAWRKLSGGTFYNEQFF,TGTGCCTGGAGAAAACTTAGCGGGGGGACTTTCTACAATGAGCAGTTCTTC
-,-,TRBV5-1,TRBJ2-2,CASSSDGQRTGELFF,TGCGCCAGCAGCTCAGACGGACAGAGAACCGGGGAGCTGTTTTTT
TRBD2,-,TRBV5-1,TRBJ2-3,CASSLVVAGGRADTQYF,TGCGCCAGCAGCTTGGTCGTAGCGGGGGGCCGCGCAGATACGCAGTATTTT
-,-,TRBV10-3,TRBJ2-3,CAINWGGGNTDTQYF,TGTGCCATCAACTGGGGCGGCGGAAACACAGATACGCAGTATTTT
-,-,TRBV5-1,TRBJ2-7,CASSLPGVGIHEQYF,TGCGCCAGCAGCCTCCCGGGGGTAGGTATCCACGAGCAGTACTTC
-,-,TRBV15,TRBJ1-3,CATSRDRGTGNTIYF,TGTGCCACCAGCAGAGATCGAGGGACTGGAAACACCATATATTTT
TRBD1,-,TRBV27,TRBJ1-2,CASSLLGRGPRDYGYTF,TGTGCCAGCAGTTTATTGGGCAGGGGGCCTAGGGACTATGGCTACACCTTC
TRBD2,once,TRBV18,TRBJ2-3,CASSPTRLAGLGTDTQYF,TGTGCCAGCTCACCAACGAGACTAGCGGGGTTGGGCACAGATACGCAGTATTTT
TRBD2,-,TRBV4-2,TRBJ2-3,CASSQEEGGGANTQYF,TGTGCCAGCAGCCAAGAGGAGGGCGGGGGGGCAAATACGCAGTATTTT
TRBD2,-,TRBV7-2,TRBJ2-2,CASSPRLAGIGELFF,TGTGCCAGCAGCCCCCGACTAGCGGGGATAGGGGAGCTGTTTTTT